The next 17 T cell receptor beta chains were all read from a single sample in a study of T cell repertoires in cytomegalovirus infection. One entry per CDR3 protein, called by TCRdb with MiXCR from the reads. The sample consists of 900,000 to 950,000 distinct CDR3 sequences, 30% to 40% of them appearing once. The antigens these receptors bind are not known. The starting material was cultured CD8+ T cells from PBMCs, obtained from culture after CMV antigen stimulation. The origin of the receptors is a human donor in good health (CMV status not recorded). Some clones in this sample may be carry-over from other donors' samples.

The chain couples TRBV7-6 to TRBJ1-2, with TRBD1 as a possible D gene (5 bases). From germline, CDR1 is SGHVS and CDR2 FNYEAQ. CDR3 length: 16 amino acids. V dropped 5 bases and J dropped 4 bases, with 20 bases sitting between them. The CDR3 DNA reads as TGTGCCAGCAGCCCAGTCCAGGGCGTAGTCGTCTATGGCTACACCTTC. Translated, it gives CASSPVQGVVVYGYTF.

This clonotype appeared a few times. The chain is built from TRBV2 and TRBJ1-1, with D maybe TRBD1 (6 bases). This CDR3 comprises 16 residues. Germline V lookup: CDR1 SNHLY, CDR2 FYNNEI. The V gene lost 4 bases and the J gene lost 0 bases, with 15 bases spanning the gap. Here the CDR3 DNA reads TGTGCCAGCAGTGCGCGGGAGTGGGACATGAACACTGAAGCTTTCTTT. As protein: CASSAREWDMNTEAFF. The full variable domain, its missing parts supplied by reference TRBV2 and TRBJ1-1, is EPEVTQTPSHQVTQMGQEVILRCVPISNHLYFYWYRQILGQKVEFLVSFYNNEISEKSEIFDDQFSVERPDGSNFTLKIRSTKLEDSAMYFCASSAREWDMNTEAFFGQGTRLTVV.

As DNA, the CDR3 is TGCGCCAGCAGCTCACTCCCGGGGCAGGCAAAATATGGCTACACCTTC. Amino acid sequence: CASSSLPGQAKYGYTF. This sequence joins TRBV5-1 and TRBJ1-2; the D gene is possibly TRBD1 (5 bases). V gave up 3 bases and J gave up 5 bases, with 20 bases separating them. Germline-derived CDR1 and CDR2 are SGHRS and YFSETQ. The CDR3 contains 16 residues.

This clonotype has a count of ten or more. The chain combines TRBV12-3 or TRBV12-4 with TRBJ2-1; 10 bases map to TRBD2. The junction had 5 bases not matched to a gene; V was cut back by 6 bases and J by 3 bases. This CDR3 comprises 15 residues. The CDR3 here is CASRPGLAYYNEQFF. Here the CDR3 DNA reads TGTGCCAGCAGACCGGGACTAGCGTACTACAATGAGCAGTTCTTC.

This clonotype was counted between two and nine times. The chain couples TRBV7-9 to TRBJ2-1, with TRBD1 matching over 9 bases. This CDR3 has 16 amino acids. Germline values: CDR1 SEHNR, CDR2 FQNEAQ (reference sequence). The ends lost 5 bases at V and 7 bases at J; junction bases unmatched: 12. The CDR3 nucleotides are TGTGCCAGCAGCCCCTCGGGACAGGGCCTAAGGAATGAGCAGTTCTTC. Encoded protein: CASSPSGQGLRNEQFF.

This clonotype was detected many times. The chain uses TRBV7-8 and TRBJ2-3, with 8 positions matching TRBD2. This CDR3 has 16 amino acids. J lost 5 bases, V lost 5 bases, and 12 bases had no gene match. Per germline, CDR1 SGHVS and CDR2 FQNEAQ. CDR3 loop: CASSPETAGGGDTQYF. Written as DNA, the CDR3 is TGTGCCAGCAGCCCAGAAACTGCGGGGGGCGGAGATACGCAGTATTTT.

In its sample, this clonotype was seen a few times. This CDR3 reads CASSLKRERTNEKLFF. The DNA of the CDR3 is TGTGCCAGCAGCTTGAAGCGGGAGCGAACTAATGAAAAACTGTTTTTT. The chain combines TRBV5-4 with TRBJ1-4; no firm D call. The V gene's germline CDR1 is SGHNT and CDR2 YYREEE (reference sequence). This CDR3 has 16 residues. V was trimmed by 1 base and J by 1 base, leaving 11 bases between them. The full variable domain, with the rest looked up from reference TRBV5-4 and TRBJ1-4, is ETGVTQSPTHLIKTRGQQVTLRCSSQSGHNTVSWYQQALGQGPQFIFQYYREEENGRGNFPPRFSGLQFPNYSSELNVNALELDDSALYLCASSLKRERTNEKLFFGSGTQLSVL.

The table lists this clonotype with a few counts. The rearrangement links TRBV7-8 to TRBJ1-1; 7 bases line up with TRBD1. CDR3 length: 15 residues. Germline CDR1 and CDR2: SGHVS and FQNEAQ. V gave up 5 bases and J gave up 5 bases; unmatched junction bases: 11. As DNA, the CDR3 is TGTGCCAGCAGCCACGGGACAGCCTCGTGGACTGAAGCTTTCTTT. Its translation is CASSHGTASWTEAFF.

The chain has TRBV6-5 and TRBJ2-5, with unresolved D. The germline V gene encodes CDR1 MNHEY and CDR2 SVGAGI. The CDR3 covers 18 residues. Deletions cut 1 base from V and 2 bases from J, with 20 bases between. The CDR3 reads CASSYLYGLGTQQETQYF. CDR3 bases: TGTGCCAGCAGTTACTTATACGGCCTGGGAACGCAACAAGAGACCCAGTACTTC.

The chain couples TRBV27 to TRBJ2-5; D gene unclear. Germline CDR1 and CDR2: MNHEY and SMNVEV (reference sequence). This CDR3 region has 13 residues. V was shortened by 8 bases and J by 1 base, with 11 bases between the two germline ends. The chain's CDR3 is CASGLQIQETQYF. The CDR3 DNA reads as TGTGCCAGCGGGCTACAGATCCAAGAGACCCAGTACTTC.

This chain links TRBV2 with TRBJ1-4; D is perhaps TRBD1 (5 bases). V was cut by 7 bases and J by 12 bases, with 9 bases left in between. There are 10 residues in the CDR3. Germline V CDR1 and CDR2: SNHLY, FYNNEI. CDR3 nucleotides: TGTGCCAGCATGGGACCCGAACTGTTTTTT. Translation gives CASMGPELFF.

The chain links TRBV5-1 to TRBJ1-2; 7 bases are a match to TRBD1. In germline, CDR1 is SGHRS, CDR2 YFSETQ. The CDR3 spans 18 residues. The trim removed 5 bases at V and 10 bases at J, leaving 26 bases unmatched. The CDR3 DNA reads TGCGCCAGCAGAAGTGGAATTGAAGACCTTACCGGGACAGACCACTACACCTTC. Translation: CASRSGIEDLTGTDHYTF. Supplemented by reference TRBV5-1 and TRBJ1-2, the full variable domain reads KAGVTQTPRYLIKTRGQQVTLSCSPISGHRSVSWYQQTPGQGLQFLFEYFSETQRNKGNFPGRFSGRQFSNSRSEMNVSTLELGDSALYLCASRSGIEDLTGTDHYTFGSGTRLTVV.

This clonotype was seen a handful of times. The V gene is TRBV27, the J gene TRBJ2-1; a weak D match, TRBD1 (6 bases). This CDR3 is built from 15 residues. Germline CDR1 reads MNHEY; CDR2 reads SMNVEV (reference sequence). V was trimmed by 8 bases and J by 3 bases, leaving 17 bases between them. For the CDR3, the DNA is TGTGCCAGCGGTCCCACAGGGTCTTTCTACAATGAGCAGTTCTTC. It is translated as CASGPTGSFYNEQFF.

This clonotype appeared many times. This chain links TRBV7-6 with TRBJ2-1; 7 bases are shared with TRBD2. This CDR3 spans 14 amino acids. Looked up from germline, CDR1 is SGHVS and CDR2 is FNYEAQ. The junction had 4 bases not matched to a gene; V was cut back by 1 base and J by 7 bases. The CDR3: CASSLEAGSNEQFF. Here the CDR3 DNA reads TGTGCCAGCAGCTTAGAAGCGGGGAGTAATGAGCAGTTCTTC.

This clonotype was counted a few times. The CDR3 nucleotides are TGTGCCAGCAGTTTTCAGGGACGGAGCACAGATACGCAGTATTTT. Amino acid sequence: CASSFQGRSTDTQYF. The rearrangement uses TRBV27 and TRBJ2-3; either TRBD1 or TRBD2 may supply D (5 bases each). Germline-derived CDR1 and CDR2 are MNHEY and SMNVEV (reference sequence). Trimming removed 3 bases from V and 0 bases from J, with 10 bases in between. The CDR3 is 15 residues long.

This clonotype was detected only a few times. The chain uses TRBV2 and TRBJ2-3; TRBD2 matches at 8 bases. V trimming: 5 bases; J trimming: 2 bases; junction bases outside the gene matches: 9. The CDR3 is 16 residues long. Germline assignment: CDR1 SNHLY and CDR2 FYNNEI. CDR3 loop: CASSSLTSGLTDTQYF. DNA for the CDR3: TGTGCCAGCAGTTCCCTTACTAGCGGCCTCACAGATACGCAGTATTTT.

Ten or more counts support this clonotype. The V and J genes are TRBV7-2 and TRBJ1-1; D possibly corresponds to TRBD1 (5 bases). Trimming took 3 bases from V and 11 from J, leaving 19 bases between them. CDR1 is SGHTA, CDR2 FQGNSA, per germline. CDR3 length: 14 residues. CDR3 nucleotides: TGTGCCAGCAGCTTGGGACGGAAGTACGGTACGGCTTTCTTT. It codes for CASSLGRKYGTAFF. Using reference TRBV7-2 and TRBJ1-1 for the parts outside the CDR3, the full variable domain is GAGVSQSPSNKVTEKGKDVELRCDPISGHTALYWYRQSLGQGLEFLIYFQGNSAPDKSGLPSDRFSAERTGGSVSTLTIQRTQQEDSAVYLCASSLGRKYGTAFFGQGTRLTVV.